A single sample gave rise to the 25 T cell receptor beta chains below, sequenced in a study of blood T cell repertoires in COVID-19. Clones were sequenced by immunoSEQ multiplex PCR, and TCRdb holds only the in-frame ones, with some missing. There are about 220,000 clones in the sample; around 88% occur only once, and 2% to 2.5% lies in the top ten. The sequencing sample was made of PBMCs or T cells enriched from blood (not recorded which). The source of these receptors is a woman aged 40 to 50 with acute COVID-19.

V usage is TRBV5-8 and J usage is TRBJ1-1, with 9 positions matching TRBD1. The CDR3 contains 13 residues. Per germline, CDR1 SGHTS and CDR2 YDEGEE. The trim removed 2 bases at V and 7 bases at J, leaving 3 bases unmatched. This CDR3 reads CASSFLDRGEAFF. CDR3 DNA sequence: TGTGCCAGCAGCTTCCTGGACAGGGGTGAAGCTTTCTTT.

V gene TRBV27 combines with J gene TRBJ1-2; the D gene is possibly TRBD1 (6 bases). The CDR3 has 13 residues. V was shortened by 3 bases and J by 4 bases, with 9 bases between the two germline ends. Germline lookup yields CDR1 MNHEY and CDR2 SMNVEV (reference sequence). CDR3 coding DNA: TGTGCCAGCAGTTTCAGGGACACCTATGGCTACACCTTC. It translates to CASSFRDTYGYTF.

V is TRBV4-1 and J is TRBJ2-5, with no clear D. CDR1 MGHRA and CDR2 YSYEKL come from the germline V gene. The germline V and J ends were trimmed by 2 bases and 1 base, with 11 bases remaining between them. The CDR3 runs to 15 residues. CDR3 bases: TGCGCCAGCAGCCAAATCCGGGTCTCCCAAGAGACCCAGTACTTC. It is translated as CASSQIRVSQETQYF.

This clone was recorded a few times. The chain joins TRBV29-1 to TRBJ1-4; D gene unclear. V lost 0 bases and J lost 5, with 10 bases in between. The CDR3 is 14 residues long. The V gene's germline CDR1 is SQVTM and CDR2 ANQGSEA. DNA of the CDR3: TGCAGCGTTGAAGATCCCCACTCCAATGAAAAACTGTTTTTT. Protein sequence: CSVEDPHSNEKLFF.

The gene calls are TRBV3-1 (or the pseudogene TRBV3-2) and TRBJ2-1, with TRBD2 as a possible D gene (5 bases). CDR3 length: 14 residues. V was pared by 0 bases and J by 6 bases, with 9 bases between. From germline, CDR1 is LGHDT and CDR2 YNNKEL (reference sequence). DNA for the CDR3: TGTGCCAGCAGCCAAGATCCCAGCGGCAATGAGCAGTTCTTC. Translated: CASSQDPSGNEQFF.

V is TRBV4-1 and J is TRBJ1-2, with 7 bases lining up with TRBD1. J gave up 2 bases and V 7 bases, and 10 bases lay outside the gene matches. The CDR3 contains 15 residues. Per germline, CDR1 MGHRA and CDR2 YSYEKL. The CDR3 protein is CASTILPTGNYGYTF. The CDR3 DNA reads TGCGCCAGCACCATCCTCCCGACAGGGAACTATGGCTACACCTTC.

The V call is TRBV19, the J call TRBJ2-1, with D maybe TRBD1 (5 bases). Germline assignment: CDR1 LNHDA and CDR2 SQIVND (reference sequence). The CDR3 is 14 amino acids. V dropped 4 bases and J dropped 2 bases, with 9 bases sitting between them. CDR3 bases: TGTGCCAGTAGTACCAGGACAACCTACAATGAGCAGTTCTTC. This sequence encodes CASSTRTTYNEQFF.

This chain connects TRBV7-2 to TRBJ2-3; D may be TRBD1 (5 bases). The CDR3 spans 13 residues. The ends were cut back, 5 bases at V and 6 bases at J, with 12 bases in the middle. CDR1 is SGHTA, CDR2 FQGNSA, per germline. The CDR3 DNA reads TGTGCCAGCAGCAAGGGGTATGGGGATACGCAGTATTTT. As protein: CASSKGYGDTQYF.

V is TRBV21-1 and J is TRBJ2-7; TRBD1, the D gene given by the table, was not confirmed from the DNA. TRBV21-1 is flagged as a pseudogene. This CDR3 is 15 amino acids long. The CDR3 DNA follows: TGTGCCAGCAGCAAAGAGGGGCTGGGTTCCTACGAGCAGTACGTC. Its protein product is CASSKEGLGSYEQYV.

This clone appeared many times. The chain has TRBV3-1 (or the pseudogene TRBV3-2) and TRBJ2-5; tentative D call: TRBD1 (5 bases). CDR3 size: 12 residues. Trimming took 4 bases from V and 9 from J, leaving 12 bases between them. Germline V gives CDR1 LGHDT, CDR2 YNNKEL (reference sequence). This chain's CDR3 is CASSLGWGSQYF. In DNA, the CDR3 is TGTGCCAGCAGCCTAGGGTGGGGCTCCCAGTACTTC.

J is TRBJ1-1 and V is TRBV11-3; 8 nucleotides align to TRBD1. Germline trimming cut 1 base from V and 2 bases from J; bases unmatched to any gene: 6. The germline V gene encodes CDR1 SGHNT and CDR2 YENEEA. This CDR3 comprises 16 residues. CDR3 region: CASSLGTGRPNTEAFF. CDR3 in DNA: TGTGCCAGCAGCTTAGGGACAGGGAGGCCTAACACTGAAGCTTTCTTT.

The rearrangement joins TRBV7-9 to TRBJ2-2; D possibly corresponds to TRBD1 (6 bases). Between the trimmed V and J ends, which lost 5 bases and 7 bases, there was a span of 20 bases. The CDR3 extends over 16 amino acids. Germline loops: CDR1 SEHNR, CDR2 FQNEAQ (reference sequence). CDR3 residues: CASSQGSRAYGGELFF. The CDR3, as DNA: TGTGCCAGCAGCCAGGGGTCCAGGGCTTATGGCGGGGAGCTGTTTTTT.

This clone appeared a few times. The rearrangement uses TRBV7-2 and TRBJ1-4, with D tentatively TRBD1 (6 bases). Germline V gene lookup returns CDR1 SGHTA and CDR2 FQGNSA. The CDR3 has 14 amino acids. V dropped 0 bases and J dropped 8 bases, with 10 bases sitting between them. The DNA for the CDR3 is TGTGCCAGCAGCTTAGCCGGGACAAGGGAAAAACTGTTTTTT. It codes for CASSLAGTREKLFF.

J is TRBJ2-7 and V is TRBV19, with D uncertain. Trimming left V 3 bases short and J 3 bases short, with 12 bases between. CDR3 length: 14 residues. Germline CDR1 is LNHDA and CDR2 is SQIVND (reference sequence). CDR3 bases: TGTGCCAGTAGTATTTGGCGAGGAGACTACGAGCAGTACGTC. It specifies CASSIWRGDYEQYV.

V and J are TRBV29-1 and TRBJ1-5, with D maybe TRBD1 (5 bases). Trimming cost V 6 bases and J 2 bases, with 11 bases left between them. There are 13 residues in the CDR3. The germline CDR1 and CDR2 sequences are SQVTM and ANQGSEA. The CDR3 loop reads CSVGQGRNQPQHF. The CDR3 nucleotides read TGCAGCGTGGGTCAGGGTCGCAATCAGCCCCAGCATTTT. Full variable domain (remainder filled in from reference TRBV29-1 and TRBJ1-5): SAVISQKPSRDICQRGTSLTIQCQVDSQVTMMFWYRQQPGQSLTLIATANQGSEATYESGFVIDKFPISRPNLTFSTLTVSNMSPEDSSIYLCSVGQGRNQPQHFGDGTRLSIL.

The chain uses TRBV11-2 and TRBJ1-5; possible D gene TRBD1, 6 bases. Trimming removed 6 bases at V and 3 bases at J, with 12 bases between. From germline, CDR1 is SGHAT and CDR2 FQNNGV. The CDR3 totals 14 residues. The CDR3 loop reads CASSLDSLNQPQHF. CDR3 bases: TGTGCCAGCAGTTTGGACAGTCTCAATCAGCCCCAGCATTTT.

This sequence joins TRBV30 and TRBJ1-2; tentatively, D is TRBD1 (5 bases). This CDR3 region has 12 residues. Trimming removed 7 bases at V and 5 bases at J, with 14 bases between. Germline values: CDR1 GTSNPN, CDR2 SVGIG (reference sequence). The CDR3 reads CASTVGGYGYTF. CDR3 coding DNA: TGTGCCTCTACCGTCGGGGGGTATGGCTACACCTTC.

V is TRBV5-4 and J is TRBJ1-2, with D hard to call. This CDR3 is built from 12 residues. V gave up 1 base and J gave up 5 bases, with 6 bases separating them. In germline, CDR1 is SGHNT, CDR2 YYREEE (reference sequence). In nucleotides, the CDR3 is TGTGCCAGCAGCTTGTTGGAGTATGGCTACACCTTC. Amino acid sequence: CASSLLEYGYTF.

V gene TRBV24-1 combines with J gene TRBJ2-5; 7 positions match TRBD2. This CDR3 is 15 amino acids long. Germline V gene data show CDR1 as KGHDR and CDR2 as SFDVKD. The ends lost 9 bases at V and 3 bases at J; junction bases unmatched: 12. The CDR3 is CATGEGRSVKETQYF. In nucleotides, the CDR3 is TGTGCCACCGGGGAGGGACGGAGCGTGAAAGAGACCCAGTACTTC.

The chain links TRBV2 to TRBJ1-2; no clear D gene. The CDR3 has 15 residues. V was trimmed by 2 bases and J by 8 bases, leaving 18 bases between them. Germline V CDR1 and CDR2: SNHLY, FYNNEI. Here the CDR3 reads CASSETQTLPGGYTF. CDR3 sequence (DNA): TGTGCCAGCAGTGAAACTCAAACGTTACCGGGGGGCTACACCTTC.

The chain couples TRBV6-1 to TRBJ2-3, with TRBD2 as a possible D gene (7 bases). CDR1 is MNHNS, CDR2 SASEGT, per germline. The CDR3 covers 15 residues. The V end lost 7 bases, the J end lost 9 bases, and 23 bases lay between the germline ends. CDR3 sequence (DNA): TGTGCCAGCATCCCCCCCGGCGGGGGCAGAGCGACGCAGTATTTT. Protein: CASIPPGGGRATQYF.

This clone came up once. This chain uses TRBV11-2 with TRBJ1-3, with D unclear. Germline CDR1 and CDR2: SGHAT and FQNNGV. Trimming removed 1 base at V and 0 bases at J, with 7 bases between. The CDR3 has 15 residues. The CDR3 loop is CASSLGGSSGNTIYF. The CDR3 bases are TGTGCCAGCAGCTTAGGTGGGAGCTCTGGAAACACCATATATTTT.

CDR3: CASTPRPSTDTQYF. CDR3 DNA: TGTGCCAGCACCCCGCGGCCGAGCACAGATACGCAGTATTTT. The genes are TRBV27 and TRBJ2-3; the D is unclear. V lost 7 bases and J 0 bases, leaving 11 bases between the germline ends. The CDR3 is made up of 14 amino acids. Germline CDR1 reads MNHEY; CDR2 reads SMNVEV (reference sequence).

The table lists this clone with a count of one. At the DNA level, this CDR3 is encoded by other sequences in the same sample as well. The rearrangement links TRBV15 to TRBJ1-2; D might be TRBD1 (5 bases). The V end was cut by 3 bases, the J end by 3 bases, with 11 bases between. Per germline, CDR1 LNHNV and CDR2 YYDKDF (reference sequence). The CDR3 is 14 amino acids. Here the CDR3 DNA reads TGTGCCACCAGCAGGGGGCGCGGGGACTATGGCTACACCTTC. This sequence encodes CATSRGRGDYGYTF.

J is TRBJ2-7 and V is TRBV10-3; D may be TRBD2 (6 bases). Germline V gene lookup returns CDR1 ENHRY and CDR2 SYGVKD. The V and J ends lost 6 bases and 2 bases respectively, with 14 bases between them. The CDR3 is made up of 14 amino acids. CDR3 bases: TGTGCCATCAGGTACGGGACGGGGGCCTACGAGCAGTACTTC. Its protein is CAIRYGTGAYEQYF.